This T cell receptor (beta chain) was identified in a study of T cells in localized non-small cell lung cancer (dated by TCRdb to between 2020 and 2021). Concerning the study at large: Comparing tumors with uninvolved tumor-adjacent lungs, the study looked at the T cell repertoires of over 200 patients with early-stage NSCLC. A mean age of about 66 years was recorded for the NSCLC patients, of whom 120 to 150 were male and 85 to 110 were female. The cohort comprised approximately 240 treatment-naïve NSCLC patients with resected, localized lung tumors.

The investigation overall reported the following: Because multi-region tumor sequencing was not performed, intratumor heterogeneity could not be ruled out. A median of roughly 60 of the top 100 tumor clones turned up in the paired uninvolved adjacent lung, and roughly 28 of those clones also ranked among the top 100 of that same adjacent lung. Higher blood T cell density associated with longer overall survival, while higher adjacent-lung clonality associated with shorter survival. Uninvolved tumor-adjacent lung showed the highest T cell clonality, higher than tumor, which suggests more focused antigenic responses in the uninvolved tumor-adjacent lung. Since the design was exploratory, TCR variables were selected using unadjusted p-values with no false-discovery rate correction.

At diagnosis, peripheral blood, uninvolved tumor-adjacent lung and tumor were collected and were preserved as a mix of fresh-frozen and FFPE material. For TCR repertoire profiling, blood samples were analyzed as peripheral blood mononuclear cells. Details on this clone: Which antigen it targets is not known. No much larger clonotype is one base removed from it; base qualities were not supplied.

TCR beta CDR3 regions were sequenced from DNA using the immunoSEQ Assay. The source study handled its data this way. To compute T cell density, TCR beta template counts were normalized to usable DNA, which was estimated by amplifying housekeeping genes. Richness was estimated with the preseqR package, extrapolating to 400,000 templates for PBMC samples and 120,000 templates for tissue samples. Clonality was defined by subtracting Pielou's evenness from one. Tissue-enriched TCRs were identified through differential abundance testing performed on productive amino-acid clonotypes, with a minimum total count of 5 and an alpha of 0.1. The Jaccard Index and the Morisita Overlap Index were used to measure repertoire overlap between compartments. GLIPH grouped TCR beta CDR3s together with public tetramer-defined viral CDR3s, and a viral motif had to include at least three viral sequences and also show V-gene enrichment. This immuneACCESS table, as held by TCRdb, lists in-frame sequences with V and J called but not all clones. Of the missing ones, under half trace to an unresolved V gene in checked studies; the others have no known cause. V and J calls and clone size are copied from that table; D and trimming were computed from the DNA. Within this sample are tens of thousands of clones, with about nine tenths of them counted one time only. The top ten clonotypes cover less than 5% of the sample.

Ends trimmed: V by 4 bases, J by 0 bases; bases unmatched to a gene: 7. The CDR3 measures 16 amino acids from cysteine to phenylalanine. Only the CDR3 DNA is retained, 48 bases long and in frame from the first base. The germline V gene supplies CDR1 SGHVS and CDR2 FNYEAQ. The TCR originated in a woman aged 35 to 70 with stage I lung adenocarcinoma. In this chain, TRBV7-6 is recombined with TRBJ2-3, with 7 middle bases fitting TRBD1. The sample here was peripheral blood, taken before any cancer treatment. The bases read TGTGCCAGCAGCTCAGGGGGTCGGGTTAGCACAGATACGCAGTATTTT. This is translated as CASSSGGRVSTDTQYF.